Described below is a single T cell receptor (beta chain) sequence and its context. This sample is drawn from a study of blood T cell repertoires in COVID-19. Data came from immunoSEQ multiplex PCR; TCRdb stores just in-frame clones and leaves some out. The sample consists of around 230,000 clones, nearly 90% of them appearing once. The specimen sequenced was PBMCs or T cells enriched from blood (not recorded which). This TCR derives from a woman between 25 and 40 years old with acute COVID-19.

The CDR3 loop reads CASRDGRGVNYGYTF. The DNA of the CDR3 is TGTGCCAGCAGGGATGGACGGGGGGTCAATTATGGCTACACCTTC. The V gene is TRBV5-4, the J gene TRBJ1-2; a possible D gene is TRBD1 (5 bases). This CDR3 contains 15 residues. Per germline, CDR1 SGHNT and CDR2 YYREEE (reference sequence). V lost 5 bases, J lost 5 bases, and 19 bases lay in between.